This T cell receptor beta chain was captured in a study of CD8 T cells in ankylosing spondylitis. This clonotype was seen repeatedly, ten times or more. Its antigen is not identified. Findings and limits, study-wide: Seemingly characteristic of ankylosing spondylitis blood was a TCR beta motif consisting of about 8 highly homologous variants.

Using its own MiXCR run on the 5' RACE reads, TCRdb lists one record per CDR3 protein. The top ten clones hold around 3.5% of a sample with fewer than 550,000 distinct CDR3 sequences, less than 6% of them seen once. CDR3 length: 15 residues. Germline CDR1 SEHNR, CDR2 FQNEAQ (reference sequence). V lost 5 bases and J lost 5; bases outside the gene matches: 8. The rearrangement uses TRBV7-9 and TRBJ2-1, with 8 bases that match TRBD1. The sample was blood, either unsorted or a sorted T cell fraction (not recorded which). This receptor was taken from a male donor with ankylosing spondylitis. In DNA form, the CDR3 reads TGTGCCAGCAGCCCCCAGGGGGCGCCTAACAATGAGCAGTTCTTC. This translates into CASSPQGAPNNEQFF.